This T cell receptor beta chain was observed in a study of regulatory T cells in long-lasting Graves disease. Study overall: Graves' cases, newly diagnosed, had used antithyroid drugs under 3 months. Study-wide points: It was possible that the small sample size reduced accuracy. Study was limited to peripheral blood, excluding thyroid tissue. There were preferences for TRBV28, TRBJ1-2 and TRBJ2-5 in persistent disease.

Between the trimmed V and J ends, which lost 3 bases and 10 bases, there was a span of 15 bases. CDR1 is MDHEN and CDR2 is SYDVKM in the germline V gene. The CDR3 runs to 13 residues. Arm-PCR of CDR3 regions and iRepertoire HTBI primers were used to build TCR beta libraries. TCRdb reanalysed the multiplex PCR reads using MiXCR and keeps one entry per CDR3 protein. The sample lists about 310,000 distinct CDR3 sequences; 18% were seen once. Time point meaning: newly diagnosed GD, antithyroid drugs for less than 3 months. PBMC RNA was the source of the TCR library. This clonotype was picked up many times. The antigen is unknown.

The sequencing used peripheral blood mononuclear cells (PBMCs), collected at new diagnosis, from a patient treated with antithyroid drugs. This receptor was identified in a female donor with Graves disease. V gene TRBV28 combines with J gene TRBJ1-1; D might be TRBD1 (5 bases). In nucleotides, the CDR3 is TGTGCCAGCAGTTTTCCGGGAGCCGGGGGAGCTTTCTTT. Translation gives CASSFPGAGGAFF.